The clone carrying this T cell receptor beta chain appeared a single time. This entry belongs to a study of blood T cell repertoires in COVID-19. Study context: Spain, Italy and the United States supplied samples that represented acute and convalescent COVID-19. PBMCs, B-cell-depleted T cells, or T cells provided the cDNA or gDNA that made up the material.

As handled by the study authors: Reference gene primer amplification in the assay estimated nucleated cell counts. Libraries were prepared by immunoSEQ multiplex PCR; TCRdb keeps only in-frame clonotypes and omits some of them. Clonal size and the V and J genes are those of that table, whereas D and trimming came from the DNA. The profile covers 150,000 to 200,000 clones, with 80% to 90% appearing a single time and around 9% taken by the ten largest. Trimming removed 0 bases at V and 4 bases at J, with 10 bases between. CDR3 size: 15 residues. Germline loops: CDR1 MGHRA, CDR2 YSYEKL. This chain links TRBV4-1 with TRBJ1-5; D perhaps matches TRBD1 (5 bases). Material for sequencing was peripheral blood. The receptor comes from a man in his fifties with active or convalescent COVID-19. This CDR3 reads CASSQEDIGNQPQHF. CDR3 coding DNA: TGCGCCAGCAGCCAAGAGGACATCGGTAATCAGCCCCAGCATTTT.